The clone carrying this T cell receptor (beta chain) came up once. Its target is not known. Only in-frame clones appear in the TCRdb table, and some are missing; sequencing was by immunoSEQ multiplex PCR. The sample has tens of thousands of clones, approximately 73% seen once; the top ten hold roughly 21%. This sample was included in a study of CD4 T cells in relation to SARS-CoV-2 and coronaviruses. CD4+ T cells from unexposed donors were obtained before the COVID-19 pandemic (2011-2018). After around nine days of culture, CD4+ T cells were isolated. Germline assignment: CDR1 SGHTA and CDR2 FQGNSA. The V and J ends lost 5 bases and 10 bases respectively, with 9 bases between them. The CDR3 runs to 12 residues.

The rearrangement links TRBV7-2 to TRBJ1-6; weak D call: TRBD1 (5 bases). The sequence derives from a human donor in good health. The sample taken for sequencing was CD4+ T cells from PBMCs, cultured in vitro. The CDR3 DNA is TGTGCCAGCAGCGGAGGGGTCTCACCCCTCCACTTT. Amino acid sequence: CASSGGVSPLHF.